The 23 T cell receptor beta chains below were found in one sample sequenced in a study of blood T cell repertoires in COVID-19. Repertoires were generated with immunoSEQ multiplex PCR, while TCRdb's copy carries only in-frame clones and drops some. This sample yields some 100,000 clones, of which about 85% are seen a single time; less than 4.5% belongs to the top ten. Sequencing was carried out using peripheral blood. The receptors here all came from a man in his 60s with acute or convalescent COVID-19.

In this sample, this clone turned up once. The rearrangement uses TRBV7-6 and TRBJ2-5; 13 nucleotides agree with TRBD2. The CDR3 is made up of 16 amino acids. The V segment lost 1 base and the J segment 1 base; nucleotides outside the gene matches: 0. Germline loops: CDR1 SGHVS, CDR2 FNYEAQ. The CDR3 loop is CASSLGTSGGQETQYF. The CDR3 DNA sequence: TGTGCCAGCAGCTTAGGGACTAGCGGGGGCCAAGAGACCCAGTACTTC.

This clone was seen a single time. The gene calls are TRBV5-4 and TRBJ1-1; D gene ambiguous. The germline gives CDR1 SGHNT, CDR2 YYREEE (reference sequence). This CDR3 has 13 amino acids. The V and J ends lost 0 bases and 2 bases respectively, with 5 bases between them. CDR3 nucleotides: TGTGCCAGCAGCTTGGACACCAACACTGAAGCTTTCTTT. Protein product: CASSLDTNTEAFF.

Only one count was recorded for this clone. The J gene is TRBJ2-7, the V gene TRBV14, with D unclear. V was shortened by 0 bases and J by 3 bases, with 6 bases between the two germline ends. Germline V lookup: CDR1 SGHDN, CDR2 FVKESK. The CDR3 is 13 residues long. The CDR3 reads CASSQDRGYEQYF. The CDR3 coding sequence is TGTGCCAGCAGCCAAGATCGAGGCTACGAGCAGTACTTC.

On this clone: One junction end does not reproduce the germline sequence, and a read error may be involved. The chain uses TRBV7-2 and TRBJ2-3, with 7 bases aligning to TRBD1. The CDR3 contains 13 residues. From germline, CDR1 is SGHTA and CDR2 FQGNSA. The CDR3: CASSLVGTATQYF. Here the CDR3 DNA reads TGTGCCAGCAGCTTAGTAGGGACAGCTACGCAGTATTTT.

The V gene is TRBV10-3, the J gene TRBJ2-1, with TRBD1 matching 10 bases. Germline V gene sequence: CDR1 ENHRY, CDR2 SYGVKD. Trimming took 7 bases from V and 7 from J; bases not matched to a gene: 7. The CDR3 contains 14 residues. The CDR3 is CAITRDRGTNEQFF. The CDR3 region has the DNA TGTGCCATCACCCGGGACAGGGGAACGAATGAGCAGTTCTTC.

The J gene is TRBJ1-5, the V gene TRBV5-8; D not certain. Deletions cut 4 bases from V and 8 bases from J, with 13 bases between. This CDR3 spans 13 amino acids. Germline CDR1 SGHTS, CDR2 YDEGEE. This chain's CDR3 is CASSPYSREPQHF. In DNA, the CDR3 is TGTGCCAGCAGCCCCTATTCACGGGAGCCCCAGCATTTT.

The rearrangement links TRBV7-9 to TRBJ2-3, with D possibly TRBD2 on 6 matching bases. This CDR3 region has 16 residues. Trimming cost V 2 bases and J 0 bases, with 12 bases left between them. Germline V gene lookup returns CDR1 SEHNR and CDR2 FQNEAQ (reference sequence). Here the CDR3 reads CASSLLEGPSTDTQYF. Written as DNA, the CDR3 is TGTGCCAGCAGCTTATTGGAGGGCCCTAGCACAGATACGCAGTATTTT.

CDR3 bases: TGTGCCAGCAAGACTAGGGCAGGGCATTATCAGCCCCAGCATTTT. Protein: CASKTRAGHYQPQHF. The gene calls are TRBV6-5 and TRBJ1-5; D is perhaps TRBD1 (5 bases). The CDR3 consists of 15 residues. V was pared by 7 bases and J by 5 bases, with 18 bases between. Germline loops: CDR1 MNHEY, CDR2 SVGAGI.

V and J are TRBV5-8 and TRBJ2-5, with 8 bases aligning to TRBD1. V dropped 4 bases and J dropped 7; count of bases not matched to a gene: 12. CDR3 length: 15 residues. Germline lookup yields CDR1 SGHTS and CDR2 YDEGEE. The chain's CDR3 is CASSPYQDRVRTQYF. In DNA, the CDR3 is TGTGCCAGCAGCCCTTATCAGGACAGGGTTCGGACCCAGTACTTC.

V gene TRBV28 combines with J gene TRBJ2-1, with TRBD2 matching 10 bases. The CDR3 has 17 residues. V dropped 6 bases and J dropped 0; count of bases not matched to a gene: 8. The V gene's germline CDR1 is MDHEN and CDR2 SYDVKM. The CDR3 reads CASSRTSGVPSYNEQFF. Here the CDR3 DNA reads TGTGCCAGCAGCAGGACTAGCGGAGTCCCCTCCTACAATGAGCAGTTCTTC.

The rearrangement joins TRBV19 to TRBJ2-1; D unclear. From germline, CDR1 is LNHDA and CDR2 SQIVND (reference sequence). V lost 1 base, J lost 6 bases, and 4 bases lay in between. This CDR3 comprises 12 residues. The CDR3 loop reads CASSIASNEQFF. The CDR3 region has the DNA TGTGCCAGTAGTATAGCGTCCAATGAGCAGTTCTTC. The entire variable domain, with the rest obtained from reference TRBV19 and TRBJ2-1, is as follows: DGGITQSPKYLFRKEGQNVTLSCEQNLNHDAMYWYRQDPGQGLRLIYYSQIVNDFQKGDIAEGYSVSREKKESFPLTVTSAQKNPTAFYLCASSIASNEQFFGPGTRLTVL.

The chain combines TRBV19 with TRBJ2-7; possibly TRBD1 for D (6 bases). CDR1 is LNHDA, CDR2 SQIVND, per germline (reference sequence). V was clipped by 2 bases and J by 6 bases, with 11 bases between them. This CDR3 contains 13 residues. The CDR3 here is CASSINRVSEQYF. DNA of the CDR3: TGTGCCAGTAGTATAAACAGGGTCTCCGAGCAGTACTTC.

The CDR3 is CSAWGGGYTF. CDR3 DNA: TGCAGCGCTTGGGGAGGCGGCTACACCTTC. J is TRBJ1-2 and V is TRBV29-1; D gene uncertain. The CDR3 contains 10 residues. CDR1 and CDR2 from the germline V gene are SQVTM and ANQGSEA. Trimming shortened V by 7 bases and J by 8 bases, and 11 bases separated the two germline ends.

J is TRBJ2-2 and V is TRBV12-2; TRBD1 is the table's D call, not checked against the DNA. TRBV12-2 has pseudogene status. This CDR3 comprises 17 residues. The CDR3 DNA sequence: TGTGCAAGTCGCCTTCGATCGGACAGGAGGTCGCCCGGGGAGCTGTTTTTT. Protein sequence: CASRLRSDRRSPGELFF.

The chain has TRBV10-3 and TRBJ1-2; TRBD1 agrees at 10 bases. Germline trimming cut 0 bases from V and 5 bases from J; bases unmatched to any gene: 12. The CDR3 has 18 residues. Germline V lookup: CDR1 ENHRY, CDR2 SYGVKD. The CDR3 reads CAISESWTGGDWGYGYTF. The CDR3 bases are TGTGCCATCAGTGAGTCCTGGACAGGGGGAGATTGGGGTTATGGCTACACCTTC.

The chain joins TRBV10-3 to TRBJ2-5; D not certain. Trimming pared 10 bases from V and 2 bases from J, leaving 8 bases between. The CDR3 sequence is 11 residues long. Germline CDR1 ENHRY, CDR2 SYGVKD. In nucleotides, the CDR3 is TGTGCCACCCAGGCTCAAGAGACCCAGTACTTC. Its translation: CATQAQETQYF.

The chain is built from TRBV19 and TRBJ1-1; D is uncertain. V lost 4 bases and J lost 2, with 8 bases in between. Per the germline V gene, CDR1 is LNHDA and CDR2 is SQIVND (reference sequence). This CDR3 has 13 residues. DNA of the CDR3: TGTGCCAGTAGTAGCCGGGGAAACACTGAAGCTTTCTTT. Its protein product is CASSSRGNTEAFF.

This chain's CDR3 is CASSYRLAGRETQYF. The CDR3 DNA is TGTGCCAGCAGTTACCGACTAGCGGGACGGGAGACCCAGTACTTC. The V gene is TRBV6-5, the J gene TRBJ2-5; 11 bases fit TRBD2. The CDR3 is 15 amino acids. V shed 2 bases and J 5 bases; nucleotides not matched to a gene: 4. Germline V gives CDR1 MNHEY, CDR2 SVGAGI.

The CDR3 region is CATSRGRTEETQYF. The CDR3 DNA reads TGTGCCACCAGCAGAGGAAGGACAGAGGAGACCCAGTACTTC. The genes are TRBV15 and TRBJ2-5, with D perhaps matching TRBD1 (6 bases). The CDR3 extends over 14 amino acids. V was cut by 1 base and J by 5 bases, with 11 bases left in between. CDR1 LNHNV and CDR2 YYDKDF come from the germline V gene (reference sequence).

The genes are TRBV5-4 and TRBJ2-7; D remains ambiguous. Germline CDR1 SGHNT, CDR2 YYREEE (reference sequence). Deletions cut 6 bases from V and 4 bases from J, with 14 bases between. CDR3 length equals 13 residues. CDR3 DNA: TGTGCCAGCACCACGGGTCCATTGTACGAGCAGTACTTC. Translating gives CASTTGPLYEQYF.

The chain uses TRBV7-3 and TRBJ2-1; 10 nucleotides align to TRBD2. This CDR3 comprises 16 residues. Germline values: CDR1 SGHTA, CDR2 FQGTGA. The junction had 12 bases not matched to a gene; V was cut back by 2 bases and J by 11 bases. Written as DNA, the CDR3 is TGTGCCAGCAGCTTATACCCCAATCTAGCGGGAGAGAAGCAGTTCTTC. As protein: CASSLYPNLAGEKQFF. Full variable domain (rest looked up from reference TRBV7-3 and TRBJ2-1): GAGVSQTPSNKVTEKGKYVELRCDPISGHTALYWYRQSLGQGPEFLIYFQGTGAADDSGLPNDRFFAVRPEGSVSTLKIQRTERGDSAVYLCASSLYPNLAGEKQFFGPGTRLTVL.

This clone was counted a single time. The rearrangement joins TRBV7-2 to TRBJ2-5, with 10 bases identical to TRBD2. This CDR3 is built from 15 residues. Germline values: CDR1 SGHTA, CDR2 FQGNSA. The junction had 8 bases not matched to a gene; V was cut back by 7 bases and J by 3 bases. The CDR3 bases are TGTGCCAGCAACCAACGGACTAGCGGAAAAGAGACCCAGTACTTC. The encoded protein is CASNQRTSGKETQYF.

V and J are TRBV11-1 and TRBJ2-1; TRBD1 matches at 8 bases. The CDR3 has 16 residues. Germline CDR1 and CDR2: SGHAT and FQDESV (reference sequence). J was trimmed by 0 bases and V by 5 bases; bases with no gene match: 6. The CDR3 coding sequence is TGTGCCAGCAGCGAGTACAGGGGGAGCTCCTACAATGAGCAGTTCTTC. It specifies CASSEYRGSSYNEQFF. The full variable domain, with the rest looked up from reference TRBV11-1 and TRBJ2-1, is EAEVAQSPRYKITEKSQAVAFWCDPISGHATLYWYRQILGQGPELLVQFQDESVVDDSQLPKDRFSAERLKGVDSTLKIQPAELGDSAMYLCASSEYRGSSYNEQFFGPGTRLTVL.